The 18 T cell receptor beta chains listed next were all sequenced from one sample in a study of T cell responses to AZD1222 COVID-19 vaccine. The repertoire was sequenced with immunoSEQ multiplex PCR; TCRdb's copy has only in-frame clones and lacks some. The sample consists of under 150,000 clones, about 92% of them appearing once. The sample in question was peripheral blood, obtained on day 0 of AZD1222 vaccination. These receptors were collected from an adult in good health.

As regards this clone: Germline is not matched at one junction end, which may reflect a read error. The V call is TRBV10-3, the J call TRBJ2-4; D gene ambiguous. Germline CDR1 reads ENHRY; CDR2 reads SYGVKD. This CDR3 has 13 residues. This CDR3 is CATSERAGNIQYF. The CDR3 coding sequence is TGTGCCACCAGTGAACGGGCAGGAAACATTCAGTACTTC.

The rearrangement links TRBV5-1 to TRBJ1-1, with D tentatively TRBD1 (5 bases). CDR3 length: 13 amino acids. V lost 4 bases, J lost 5 bases, and 12 bases lay in between. Germline V gene data show CDR1 as SGHRS and CDR2 as YFSETQ. The CDR3 sequence: CASSGTGGTEAFF. As DNA, the CDR3 is TGCGCCAGCAGCGGCACAGGAGGAACTGAAGCTTTCTTT.

This chain connects TRBV10-1 to TRBJ2-3; D not resolved. Germline V lookup: CDR1 WNHNN, CDR2 SYGVQD (reference sequence). The CDR3 has 13 amino acids. Trimming cost V 2 bases and J 2 bases, with 5 bases left between them. Written as DNA, the CDR3 is TGCGCCAGCAGTGAGGGCCTCACAGATACGCAGTATTTT. As protein: CASSEGLTDTQYF.

The chain carries TRBV4-3 and TRBJ1-1, with unresolved D. CDR1 is LGHNA, CDR2 YSLEER, per germline. Deletions cut 0 bases from V and 1 base from J, with 6 bases between. The CDR3 length is 14 residues. The CDR3 region is CASSQELGNTEAFF. The CDR3 bases are TGCGCCAGCAGCCAAGAACTGGGGAACACTGAAGCTTTCTTT.

V and J are TRBV7-8 and TRBJ2-7, with a tentative D call TRBD1 (5 bases). V was clipped by 5 bases and J by 2 bases, with 13 bases between them. CDR3 length: 14 residues. Per germline, CDR1 SGHVS and CDR2 FQNEAQ. The CDR3 reads CASSKTTGPYEQYF. The CDR3 DNA is TGTGCCAGCAGCAAGACAACAGGACCCTACGAGCAGTACTTC.

V gene TRBV30 combines with J gene TRBJ1-5; D possibly corresponds to TRBD1 (5 bases). CDR1 is GTSNPN, CDR2 SVGIG, per germline (reference sequence). V lost 0 bases and J 7 bases, leaving 10 bases between the germline ends. The CDR3 is 13 amino acids. The CDR3 here is CAWSVWGFQPQHF. CDR3 bases: TGTGCCTGGAGTGTCTGGGGGTTCCAGCCCCAGCATTTT.

This clone was counted once. The rearrangement uses TRBV27 and TRBJ2-6; 9 nucleotides agree with TRBD1. V dropped 6 bases and J dropped 3; count of bases not matched to a gene: 9. Germline-derived CDR1 and CDR2 are MNHEY and SMNVEV (reference sequence). This CDR3 is built from 17 residues. CDR3 loop: CASRPGTGSFGANVLTF. In DNA, the CDR3 is TGTGCCAGCAGGCCTGGGACAGGGTCCTTTGGGGCCAACGTCCTGACTTTC.

The chain recombines TRBV4-3 with TRBJ2-2, with 9 nucleotides matching TRBD2. V trimming: 0 bases; J trimming: 0 bases; junction bases outside the gene matches: 8. CDR3 size: 19 residues. Germline CDR1 LGHNA, CDR2 YSLEER. The CDR3 spells CASSQDWSGGSPNTGELFF. The CDR3 DNA is TGCGCCAGCAGCCAAGACTGGAGCGGGGGGTCCCCGAACACCGGGGAGCTGTTTTTT.

The chain links TRBV18 to TRBJ1-2, with no clear D. Germline loops: CDR1 KGHSH, CDR2 LQKENI. The germline V and J ends were trimmed by 6 bases and 1 base, with 15 bases remaining between them. The CDR3 has 15 amino acids. The CDR3 spells CASSPIREVNYGYTF. As DNA, the CDR3 is TGTGCCAGCTCCCCCATTAGGGAAGTTAACTATGGCTACACCTTC. The entire variable domain, with the rest obtained from reference TRBV18 and TRBJ1-2, is as follows: NAGVMQNPRHLVRRRGQEARLRCSPMKGHSHVYWYRQLPEEGLKFMVYLQKENIIDESGMPKERFSAEFPKEGPSILRIQQVVRGDSAAYFCASSPIREVNYGYTFGSGTRLTVV.

This sequence joins TRBV6-5 and TRBJ1-2, with D maybe TRBD1 (5 bases). Per the germline V gene, CDR1 is MNHEY and CDR2 is SVGAGI. The CDR3 is 13 residues long. V was clipped by 2 bases and J by 5 bases, with 9 bases between them. The DNA for the CDR3 is TGTGCCAGCAGTTACGGCCCAGGGTATGGCTACACCTTC. Amino acids: CASSYGPGYGYTF.

The V call is TRBV6-2 or TRBV6-3, the J call TRBJ1-5, with D uncertain. Trimming stripped 2 bases from V and 2 bases from J, with 7 bases between. CDR1 and CDR2 (germline): MNHEY, SVGEGT. The CDR3 has 14 residues. The DNA for the CDR3 is TGTGCCAGCAGTTACATCGGGGGCAATCAGCCCCAGCATTTT. This translates into CASSYIGGNQPQHF.

Remarks on this clone: At one end, the junction sequence differs from germline, possibly due to a read error. This chain uses TRBV6-5 with TRBJ1-1; 8 bases are shared with TRBD1. The CDR3 is 14 residues long. Germline V gives CDR1 MNHEY, CDR2 SVGAGI. The CDR3 nucleotides read TGTGCCAGCAATCGGGGACAGGCGAACTCTGAAGCTTTCTTT. Translated: CASNRGQANSEAFF.

This rearrangement joins TRBV7-2 to TRBJ2-3, with D tentatively TRBD1 (5 bases). V lost 1 base and J lost 3, with 14 bases in between. Germline V lookup: CDR1 SGHTA, CDR2 FQGNSA. This CDR3 has 16 amino acids. The CDR3 nucleotides read TGTGCCAGCAGCTTAGGCCGTGGGGCGGCGACAGATACGCAGTATTTT. As protein: CASSLGRGAATDTQYF.

The J gene is TRBJ2-3, the V gene TRBV12-5; D gene ambiguous. Germline values: CDR1 LGHNT, CDR2 FRNRAP. Trimming took 6 bases from V and 1 from J, leaving 14 bases between them. There are 15 residues in the CDR3. CDR3: CASGLLRSRTDTQYF. CDR3 sequence (DNA): TGTGCTAGTGGCCTGCTCCGAAGCCGCACAGATACGCAGTATTTT.

The chain couples TRBV7-9 to TRBJ2-7; tentative D call: TRBD1 (6 bases). The CDR3 extends over 14 amino acids. The germline CDR1 and CDR2 sequences are SEHNR and FQNEAQ (reference sequence). V was cut by 3 bases and J by 4 bases, with 13 bases left in between. CDR3 sequence: CASSFTGTVYEQYF. As DNA, the CDR3 is TGTGCCAGCAGCTTCACAGGGACGGTATACGAGCAGTACTTC.

The chain is built from TRBV6-2 or TRBV6-3 and TRBJ1-1; TRBD1 might be the D (6 bases). This CDR3 comprises 14 residues. V lost 2 bases, J lost 2 bases, and 9 bases lay in between. Per the germline V gene, CDR1 is MNHEY and CDR2 is SVGEGT. The CDR3 here is CASSYLGHNTEAFF. CDR3 DNA: TGTGCCAGCAGTTACCTGGGACATAACACTGAAGCTTTCTTT.

This sequence joins TRBV27 and TRBJ1-1; D is undetermined. Trimming pared 0 bases from V and 6 bases from J, leaving 8 bases between. Per the germline V gene, CDR1 is MNHEY and CDR2 is SMNVEV (reference sequence). This CDR3 has 13 amino acids. The CDR3 nucleotides read TGTGCCAGCAGTTTATCGTTGGGGTCTGAAGCTTTCTTT. Translated, it gives CASSLSLGSEAFF.

This clone was counted a single time. The V call is TRBV29-1, the J call TRBJ1-1; D is unresolved. The CDR3 consists of 13 residues. Germline V lookup: CDR1 SQVTM, CDR2 ANQGSEA. The V gene lost 5 bases and the J gene lost 5 bases, with 15 bases spanning the gap. CDR3 sequence: CSVIQATGTEAFF. The CDR3 nucleotides read TGCAGCGTTATTCAGGCGACGGGGACTGAAGCTTTCTTT.